This T cell receptor (beta chain) was recovered during a study of blood T cell repertoires in COVID-19. Turning to the study itself: Italy, Spain and the United States were the sources of the convalescent and acute COVID-19 samples. T cells, B-cell-depleted T cells, or PBMCs supplied cDNA or gDNA.

Germline CDR1 LGHNA, CDR2 YNFKEQ. CDR3 size: 16 residues. After removal of 1 base from V and 4 bases from J, the junction contained 3 bases not matched to a gene. Source study methods: Reference gene primer amplification gave nucleated cell count estimates. Clones were read by immunoSEQ multiplex PCR, and TCRdb kept only the in-frame ones, dropping some. V, J and clone size are those of that table, while D and trimming were read from the DNA. The sample records about 70,000 clones, around 88% being singletons. The rearrangement uses TRBV4-2 and TRBJ2-5, with 13 bases aligning to TRBD2. The clonotype was recovered from an elderly woman with acute or convalescent COVID-19. Sequenced input: peripheral blood. In DNA form, the CDR3 reads TGTGCCAGCAGCCAAGGTGGACTAGCGGGAGTAGAGACCCAGTACTTC. Encoded protein: CASSQGGLAGVETQYF.